This TCR beta chain originates from a study of blood T cell repertoires in COVID-19. On the study more broadly: The United States, Italy and Spain were the sources of the acute and convalescent COVID-19 samples. Nucleic acid was either cDNA or gDNA, and it came from T cells, B-cell-depleted T cells, or PBMCs.

TCRdb keeps only in-frame clones here, not all; method: immunoSEQ multiplex PCR. Here the sample spans fewer than 50,000 clones, roughly 88% being singletons. Trimming removed 6 bases from V and 0 bases from J, with 11 bases in between. Per germline, CDR1 ENHRY and CDR2 SYGVKD. The CDR3 is made up of 14 amino acids. Material: peripheral blood. The chain combines TRBV10-3 with TRBJ1-2; D possibly corresponds to TRBD1 (6 bases). The TCR was taken from a woman over 75 with acute or convalescent COVID-19. The CDR3 reads CAISKQGTNYGYTF. CDR3 in DNA: TGTGCCATCAGCAAACAGGGTACTAACTATGGCTACACCTTC.